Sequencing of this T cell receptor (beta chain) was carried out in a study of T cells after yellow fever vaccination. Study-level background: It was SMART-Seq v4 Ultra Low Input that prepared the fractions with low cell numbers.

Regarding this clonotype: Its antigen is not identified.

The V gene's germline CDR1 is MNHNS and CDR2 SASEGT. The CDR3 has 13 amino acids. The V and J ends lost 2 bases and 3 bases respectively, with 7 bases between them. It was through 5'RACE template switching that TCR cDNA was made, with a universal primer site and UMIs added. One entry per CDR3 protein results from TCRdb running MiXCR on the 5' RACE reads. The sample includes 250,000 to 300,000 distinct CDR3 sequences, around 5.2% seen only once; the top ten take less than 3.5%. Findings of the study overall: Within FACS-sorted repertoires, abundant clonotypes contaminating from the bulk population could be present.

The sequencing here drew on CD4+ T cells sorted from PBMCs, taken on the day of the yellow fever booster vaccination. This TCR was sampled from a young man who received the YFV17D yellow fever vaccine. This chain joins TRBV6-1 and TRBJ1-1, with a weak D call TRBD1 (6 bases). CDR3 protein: CASSEHRDTEAFF. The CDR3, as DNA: TGTGCCAGCAGTGAACACAGGGACACTGAAGCTTTCTTT.